This is a list of T cell receptor beta chains from one sample in a study of T cell responses to AZD1222 COVID-19 vaccine. Sequencing was performed with immunoSEQ multiplex PCR; in TCRdb, only in-frame clones are kept and a portion is missing. The sample lists under 100,000 clones; over 85% were seen once. The specimen was peripheral blood, collected 28 days after the second AZD1222 dose. These receptors originate from an adult who received the AZD1222 COVID-19 vaccine. The CDR3 runs from the conserved cysteine through the conserved F or W. A D gene is named only where the DNA matches it firmly.

d_call: .
j_call: TRBJ2-5
v_call: TRBV7-7
cdr3_aa: CASSQGRAIRRETQYF
cdr3_nt: TGTGCTAGCAGCCAGGGGCGGGCCATCCGGCGAGAGACCCAGTACTTC

d_call: .
j_call: TRBJ1-2
v_call: TRBV6-5
cdr3_aa: CASSYDGQRYGYTF
cdr3_nt: TGTGCCAGCAGTTACGATGGACAGCGCTATGGCTACACCTTC

d_call: .
j_call: TRBJ1-4
v_call: TRBV5-1
cdr3_aa: CASSLEQGGEKLFF
cdr3_nt: TGCGCCAGCAGCTTGGAGCAGGGCGGGGAAAAACTGTTTTTT

d_call: .
j_call: TRBJ2-4
v_call: TRBV7-9
cdr3_aa: CASSSVGSVAGLAKNIQYF
cdr3_nt: TGTGCCAGCAGCTCAGTGGGGTCGGTAGCAGGCCTAGCCAAAAACATTCAGTACTTC

d_call: TRBD2
j_call: TRBJ2-3
v_call: TRBV2
cdr3_aa: CASSEAGSGGDTQYF
cdr3_nt: TGTGCCAGCAGTGAAGCCGGTAGCGGGGGTGATACGCAGTATTTT

d_call: TRBD1
j_call: TRBJ1-2
v_call: TRBV12-5
cdr3_aa: CASGQGTGFNMGYTF
cdr3_nt: TGTGCTAGTGGCCAAGGGACAGGGTTTAATATGGGCTACACCTTC

d_call: .
j_call: TRBJ2-1
v_call: TRBV6-2/TRBV6-3
cdr3_aa: CASSYSGRREQFF
cdr3_nt: TGTGCCAGCAGTTACTCAGGCCGTCGCGAGCAGTTCTTC

d_call: TRBD1
j_call: TRBJ2-7
v_call: TRBV30
cdr3_aa: CAWSGTGDYEQYF
cdr3_nt: TGTGCCTGGAGTGGGACAGGGGACTACGAGCAGTACTTC

d_call: TRBD2
j_call: TRBJ2-5
v_call: TRBV7-2
cdr3_aa: CASSLGLASGQETQYF
cdr3_nt: TGTGCCAGCAGCTTAGGCTTGGCTAGCGGACAAGAGACCCAGTACTTC

d_call: .
j_call: TRBJ2-3
v_call: TRBV27
cdr3_aa: CASSQLQDTQYF
cdr3_nt: TGTGCCAGCAGTCAGCTACAGGATACGCAGTATTTT

d_call: .
j_call: TRBJ1-1
v_call: TRBV6-5
cdr3_aa: CASSYTRTITEAFF
cdr3_nt: TGTGCCAGCAGTTACACCCGGACCATCACTGAAGCTTTCTTT

d_call: TRBD1
j_call: TRBJ1-2
v_call: TRBV6-7
cdr3_aa: CASSHLLLGQGVYGYTF
cdr3_nt: TGTGCCAGCAGTCACCTATTACTGGGACAGGGGGTATATGGCTACACCTTC

d_call: .
j_call: TRBJ2-1
v_call: TRBV5-6
cdr3_aa: CASKSTESVYNEQFF
cdr3_nt: TGTGCCAGCAAATCGACTGAGTCCGTCTACAATGAGCAGTTCTTC

d_call: TRBD2
j_call: TRBJ2-1
v_call: TRBV6-2/TRBV6-3
cdr3_aa: CASSYSKAGGYNEQFF
cdr3_nt: TGTGCCAGCAGTTACTCGAAAGCGGGGGGGTACAATGAGCAGTTCTTC

d_call: .
j_call: TRBJ2-5
v_call: TRBV11-1
cdr3_aa: CASSYLGGVDETQYF
cdr3_nt: TGTGCCAGCAGCTATCTCGGCGGTGTTGACGAGACCCAGTACTTC

d_call: .
j_call: TRBJ2-1
v_call: TRBV9
cdr3_aa: CASSDAPHTGNEQFF
cdr3_nt: TGTGCCAGCAGCGACGCCCCGCACACAGGGAATGAGCAGTTCTTC

d_call: .
j_call: TRBJ1-2
v_call: TRBV6-5
cdr3_aa: CASKRGLYGYTF
cdr3_nt: TGTGCCAGCAAGAGGGGACTCTATGGCTACACCTTC

d_call: .
j_call: TRBJ1-2
v_call: TRBV2
cdr3_aa: CASSERALKTYGYTF
cdr3_nt: TGTGCCAGCAGTGAACGGGCACTTAAGACCTATGGCTACACCTTC

d_call: .
j_call: TRBJ1-1
v_call: TRBV27
cdr3_aa: CASSLSLGTGAEAFF
cdr3_nt: TGTGCCAGCAGTTTATCGTTAGGAACGGGGGCTGAAGCTTTCTTT

d_call: .
j_call: TRBJ1-2
v_call: TRBV19
cdr3_aa: CASSTRKGTSGYGYTF
cdr3_nt: TGTGCCAGTAGCACACGGAAAGGGACGTCTGGATATGGCTACACCTTC